This TCR beta chain originates from a study of CD8 T cells in ankylosing spondylitis. Study-wide findings and caveats: There were earlier reports of some motif variants in reactive arthritis synovial fluid and blood. Characteristic of ankylosing spondylitis blood, it appeared, was a TCR beta motif comprising eight highly homologous variants.

This clonotype was found a few times. Its antigen is unknown. A read error may account for a junction end that differs from germline. Construction of TCR beta libraries was performed using quantitative 5'-RACE with molecular barcodes. A single record per CDR3 protein comes from TCRdb applying MiXCR to the 5' RACE reads. There are around 450,000 distinct CDR3 sequences in the sample; about 25% occur only once, and 0.89% lies in the top ten. The CDR3 runs to 16 residues. The sequence derives from a male donor with ankylosing spondylitis. This rearrangement joins TRBV12-3 or TRBV12-4 to TRBJ2-3; 10 nucleotides align to TRBD2. Specimen: blood, either unsorted or a sorted T cell fraction (not recorded which). This CDR3 is CASTLAGLALTDTQYF. For the CDR3, the DNA is TGTGCCAGCACTTTAGCGGGACTAGCGCTCACAGATACGCAGTATTTT.